A selection of T cell receptor beta chains follows, all from one sample in a study of blood T cell repertoires in COVID-19. TCRdb's copy holds only in-frame clones and misses some; the assay was immunoSEQ multiplex PCR. The table records roughly 330,000 clones, around 87% of them present only once. Specimen: PBMCs or T cells enriched from blood (not recorded which). The receptors shown here come from a woman in her twenties or thirties who had recovered from COVID-19. Both conserved end residues are part of each CDR3. The order of the fields is CDR3 protein, CDR3 DNA, clone size, J gene, V gene, D gene. A D gene is named only where the DNA matches it firmly. Rows give clone size only sometimes, using once, few, many, or a class for an expanded clone.

CASSQDWAGRNGYTF TGTGCCAGCAGCCAAGATTGGGCAGGGAGGAATGGCTACACCTTC NA TRBJ1-2 TRBV3-1/TRBV3-2 NA
CASSLEMLAGWGEQFF TGCGCCAGCAGCTTGGAAATGCTAGCGGGTTGGGGTGAGCAGTTCTTC NA TRBJ2-1 TRBV5-1 TRBD2
CASSLVDGSPPYF TGTGCCAGCAGCTTGGTTGATGGGAGCCCTCCGTACTTC NA TRBJ2-5 TRBV5-5 NA
CASSHSGTRETQYF TGTGCCAGCAGCCACTCCGGGACTAGAGAGACCCAGTACTTC NA TRBJ2-5 TRBV7-2 TRBD2
CASSSRTGASYGYTF TGTGCCAGCAGCTCGAGGACAGGGGCTTCCTATGGCTACACCTTC NA TRBJ1-2 TRBV9 TRBD1
CASSERGSGNTIYF TGTGCCAGCAGTGAACGGGGTTCTGGAAACACCATATATTTT NA TRBJ1-3 TRBV6-1 NA
CSVEEGPSTEAFF TGCAGCGTTGAGGAGGGCCCCAGCACTGAAGCTTTCTTT NA TRBJ1-1 TRBV29-1 NA
CASSLRVAGTTGELFF TGTGCCAGCAGCTTAAGGGTAGCGGGGACAACCGGGGAGCTGTTTTTT NA TRBJ2-2 TRBV7-8 TRBD2
CASSWVPGRQYF TGTGCCAGCAGCTGGGTCCCTGGGAGGCAGTATTTT NA TRBJ2-3 TRBV28 NA
CASSQEREKLFF TGTGCCAGCAGCCAAGAGCGTGAAAAACTGTTTTTT NA TRBJ1-4 TRBV3-1/TRBV3-2 NA
CASRVTGGNTIYF TGTGCCAGCAGGGTGACAGGGGGAAACACCATATATTTT NA TRBJ1-3 TRBV27 TRBD1
CAISVGGKGTEAFF TGTGCCATCAGTGTGGGGGGGAAAGGCACTGAAGCTTTCTTT NA TRBJ1-1 TRBV10-3 NA
CASSLGGPVKMGETQYF TGTGCCAGCAGCTTGGGTGGGCCGGTTAAAATGGGAGAGACCCAGTACTTC NA TRBJ2-5 TRBV5-4 NA
CASSPRQGGPGEQYF TGTGCCAGCAGCCCTCGACAGGGCGGCCCGGGGGAGCAGTACTTC NA TRBJ2-7 TRBV9 TRBD1
CASSLYGQDTEAFF TGCGCCAGCAGCCTATATGGACAGGACACTGAAGCTTTCTTT NA TRBJ1-1 TRBV5-1 TRBD1
CSASDRIGVGAYEQYF TGCAGTGCTAGTGACAGGATTGGTGTAGGGGCCTACGAGCAGTACTTC NA TRBJ2-7 TRBV20-1 NA
CASSFSPFWNTEAFF TGTGCCAGCAGTTTCTCCCCTTTTTGGAACACTGAAGCTTTCTTT once TRBJ1-1 TRBV28 NA
CASSLFGRGVDGYTF TGTGCCAGCAGTCTCTTTGGTCGGGGGGTAGATGGCTACACCTTC NA TRBJ1-2 TRBV28 NA
CATSDYGAGQNEQFF TGTGCCACCAGTGATTATGGGGCAGGGCAGAATGAGCAGTTCTTC NA TRBJ2-1 TRBV24-1 NA
CASSQGRTSGGAPDTQYF TGCGCCAGCAGCCAGGGCCGGACTAGCGGGGGGGCCCCAGATACGCAGTATTTT NA TRBJ2-3 TRBV4-3 TRBD2
CASSSGTGVGSIQYF TGCGCCAGCAGCTCCGGGACAGGGGTAGGAAGCATTCAGTACTTC NA TRBJ2-4 TRBV5-1 TRBD1
CASGRWVISGRNEQFF TGTGCCAGCGGACGATGGGTGATTAGCGGCCGAAATGAGCAGTTCTTC NA TRBJ2-1 TRBV7-2 NA
CASSLRTGGTDTQYF TGCGCCAGCAGCCTTCGGACAGGGGGCACAGATACGCAGTATTTT NA TRBJ2-3 TRBV4-3 TRBD1